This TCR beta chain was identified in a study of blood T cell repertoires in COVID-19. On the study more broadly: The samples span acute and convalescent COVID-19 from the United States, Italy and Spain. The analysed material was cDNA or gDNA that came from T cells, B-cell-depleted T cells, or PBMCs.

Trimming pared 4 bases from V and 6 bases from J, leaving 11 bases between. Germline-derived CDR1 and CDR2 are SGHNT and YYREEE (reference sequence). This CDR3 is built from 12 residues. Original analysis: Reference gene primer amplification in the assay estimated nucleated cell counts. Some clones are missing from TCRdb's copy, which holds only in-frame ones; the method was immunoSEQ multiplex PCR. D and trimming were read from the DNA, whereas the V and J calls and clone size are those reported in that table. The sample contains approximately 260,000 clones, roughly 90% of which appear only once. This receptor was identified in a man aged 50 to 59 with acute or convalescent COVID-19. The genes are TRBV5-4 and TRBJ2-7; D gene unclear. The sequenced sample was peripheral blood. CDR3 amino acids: CASSIGPGEQYF. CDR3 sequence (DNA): TGTGCCAGCAGCATTGGGCCCGGCGAGCAGTACTTC.